This T cell receptor (beta chain) originates from a study of T cell repertoires in cytomegalovirus infection. Study-level background: As its CMV epitopes, the study selected recently identified HLA-C-restricted and well-studied HLA-B-restricted targets. An indication of both CMV infection and matching HLA type came from public TCR beta signatures.

The V and J ends lost 5 bases and 2 bases, in that order; junction bases with no gene match: 12. The CDR3 length is 17 residues. Per germline, CDR1 SGHVS and CDR2 FQNEAQ. This clonotype was observed many times. Its antigen remains unidentified. General study findings and limits: Of the TCR beta families, the public ones yielded a cumulative frequency that identified carriers of CMV plus the relevant HLA.

TCRdb fed the reads into MiXCR, producing one record per CDR3 protein. Found here are 110,000 or so distinct CDR3 sequences, around 31% of them singletons; the top ten hold around 41%. This chain uses TRBV7-8 with TRBJ1-3, with 7 bases lining up with TRBD1. The receptor was isolated from a human donor in good health (CMV status not recorded). Some clones in this sample may be carry-over from other donors' samples. The source material was CD8+ T cells from cultured PBMCs, sampled from culture after CMV antigen stimulation. The CDR3 nucleotides read TGTGCCAGCAGCAGACCCGGGACAGATAACCCTGGAAACACCATATATTTT. Translating it yields CASSRPGTDNPGNTIYF.